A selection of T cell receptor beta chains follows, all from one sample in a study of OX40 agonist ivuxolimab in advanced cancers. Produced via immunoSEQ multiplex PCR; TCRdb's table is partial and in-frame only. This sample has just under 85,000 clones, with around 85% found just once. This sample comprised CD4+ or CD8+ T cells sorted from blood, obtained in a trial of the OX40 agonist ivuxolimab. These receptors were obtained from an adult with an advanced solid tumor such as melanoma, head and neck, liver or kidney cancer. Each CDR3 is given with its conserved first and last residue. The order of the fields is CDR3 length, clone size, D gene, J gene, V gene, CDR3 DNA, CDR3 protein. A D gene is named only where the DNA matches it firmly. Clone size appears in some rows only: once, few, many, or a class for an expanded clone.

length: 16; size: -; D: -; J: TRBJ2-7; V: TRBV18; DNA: TGTGCCAGCTCACCAATGGCTCGACAGGCTGATAACGAGCAGTACTTC; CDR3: CASSPMARQADNEQYF
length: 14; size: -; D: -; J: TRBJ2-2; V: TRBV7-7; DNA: TGTGCTAGCAGCTTTGGGACGGGATCCGGGGAGCTGTTTTTT; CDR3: CASSFGTGSGELFF
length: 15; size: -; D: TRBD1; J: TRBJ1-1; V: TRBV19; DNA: TGTGCCAGTAGTTCTCAGGGGGCTTCGGGCACTGAAGCTTTCTTT; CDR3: CASSSQGASGTEAFF
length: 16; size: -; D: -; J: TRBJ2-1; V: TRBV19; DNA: TGTGCCAGTAGTATAGCCCCCCCGACCGTGAACAATGAGCAGTTCTTC; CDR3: CASSIAPPTVNNEQFF
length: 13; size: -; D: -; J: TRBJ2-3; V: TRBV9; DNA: TGTGCCAGCAGTCTCGACCGGTTAGATACGCAGTATTTT; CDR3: CASSLDRLDTQYF
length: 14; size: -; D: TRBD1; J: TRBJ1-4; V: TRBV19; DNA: TGTGCCAGTAGTATGGACAGGCTTAATGAAAAACTGTTTTTT; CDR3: CASSMDRLNEKLFF
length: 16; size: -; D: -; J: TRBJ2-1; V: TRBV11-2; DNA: TGTGCCAGCAGCCCCGAAGCCGGGGGACCTTACAATGAGCAGTTCTTC; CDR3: CASSPEAGGPYNEQFF
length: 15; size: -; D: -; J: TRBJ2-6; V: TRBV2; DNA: TGTGCCAGCAGCTTTTTATCGGACCCGGCCAACGTCCTGACTTTC; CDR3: CASSFLSDPANVLTF
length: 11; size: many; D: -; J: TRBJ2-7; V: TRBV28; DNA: TGTGCCAGCAGTCCCCGGGGCGAGCAGTACTTC; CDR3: CASSPRGEQYF
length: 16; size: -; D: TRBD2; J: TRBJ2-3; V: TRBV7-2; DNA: TGTGCCAGCAGCTTAGGTAGCGGGAGTAGCACAGATACGCAGTATTTT; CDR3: CASSLGSGSSTDTQYF
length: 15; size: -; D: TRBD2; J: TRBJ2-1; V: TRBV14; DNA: TGTGCCAGCAGCCAAGTAGCGGGGTCCTACAATGAGCAGTTCTTC; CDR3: CASSQVAGSYNEQFF
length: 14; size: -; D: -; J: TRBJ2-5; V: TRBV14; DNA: TGTGCCAGCAGCCAAGATAGCTGGCAAGAGACCCAGTACTTC; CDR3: CASSQDSWQETQYF
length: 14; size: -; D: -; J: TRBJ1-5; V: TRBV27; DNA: TGTGCCAGCAGTTTACCAGGGGGCAATCAGCCCCAGCATTTT; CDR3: CASSLPGGNQPQHF
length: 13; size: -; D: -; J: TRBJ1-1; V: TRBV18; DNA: TGTGCCAGCTCACCACGGATGAACACTGAAGCTTTCTTT; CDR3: CASSPRMNTEAFF
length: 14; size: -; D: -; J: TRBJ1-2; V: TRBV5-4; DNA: TGTGCCAGCAGCGGGGACATCCGCGGCTATGGCTACACCTTC; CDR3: CASSGDIRGYGYTF
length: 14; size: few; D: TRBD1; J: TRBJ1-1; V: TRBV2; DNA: TGTGCCAGCAGTGTTTTACAGGGGACGTCTGAAGCTTTCTTT; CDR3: CASSVLQGTSEAFF
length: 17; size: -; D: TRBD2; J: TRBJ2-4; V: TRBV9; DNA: TGTGCCAGCAGCACAGACCCGGGGGGGAGGAATCTAAACATTCAGTACTTC; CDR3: CASSTDPGGRNLNIQYF
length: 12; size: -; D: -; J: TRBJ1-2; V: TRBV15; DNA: TGTGCCACCAGCAGAGACAGCTATGGCTACACCTTC; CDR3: CATSRDSYGYTF
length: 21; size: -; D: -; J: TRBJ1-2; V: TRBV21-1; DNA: TGTGCCAGCAGGTTTGGGGCGGAGCAAACTGATGACGCCCATGAAGGGTATGGCTACACCTTC; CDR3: CASRFGAEQTDDAHEGYGYTF
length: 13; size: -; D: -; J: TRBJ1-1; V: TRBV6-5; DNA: TGTGCCAGCAGTTACTCGCGCACGAGTGGAGCTTTCTTT; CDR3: CASSYSRTSGAFF
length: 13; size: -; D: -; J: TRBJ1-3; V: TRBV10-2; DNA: TGCGCCAGCAGTCCCTTGTCTGGAAACACCATATATTTT; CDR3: CASSPLSGNTIYF
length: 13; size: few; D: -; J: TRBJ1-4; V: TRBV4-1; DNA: TGCGCCAGCAGCCAAGCCACAGGGTGGGAACTGTTTTTT; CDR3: CASSQATGWELFF
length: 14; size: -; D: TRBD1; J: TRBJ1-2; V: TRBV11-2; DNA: TGTGCCAGCAGCCCCCGGGACAGGGCGTTCGGCTACACCTTC; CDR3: CASSPRDRAFGYTF
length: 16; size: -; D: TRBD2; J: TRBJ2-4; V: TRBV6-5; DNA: TGTGCCAGCAGTTACGGGCGCGGGAGGGACCCGGACATTCAGTACTTC; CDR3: CASSYGRGRDPDIQYF
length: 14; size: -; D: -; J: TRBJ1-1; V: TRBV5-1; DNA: TGCGCCAGCAGCTTGAGTGGGGTGTACACTGAAGCTTTCTTT; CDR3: CASSLSGVYTEAFF
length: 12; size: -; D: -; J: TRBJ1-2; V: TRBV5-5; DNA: TGTGCCAGCAGGAGGGTTCTTGGCGGCTACACCTTC; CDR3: CASRRVLGGYTF
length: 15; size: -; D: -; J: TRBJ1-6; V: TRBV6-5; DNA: TGTGCCAGCATGTCCCCTCTCAGGGGAAATTCACCCCTCCACTTT; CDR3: CASMSPLRGNSPLHF
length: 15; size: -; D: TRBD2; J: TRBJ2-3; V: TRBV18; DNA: TGTGCCAGCTCATCGACTAGCGGGCGTACAGATACGCAGTATTTT; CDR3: CASSSTSGRTDTQYF
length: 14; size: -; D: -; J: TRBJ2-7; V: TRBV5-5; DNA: TGTGCCAGCAGCCACGACAGACTCCTACGAGAGCAGTACTTC; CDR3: CASSHDRLLREQYF
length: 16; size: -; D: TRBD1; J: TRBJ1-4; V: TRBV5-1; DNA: TGCGCCAGCAGCCTTGGGGAGGGACAGGGGTACGAAAAACTGTTTTTT; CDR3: CASSLGEGQGYEKLFF
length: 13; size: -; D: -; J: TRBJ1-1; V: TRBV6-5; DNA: TGTGCCAGCAGTTACTCGACCAGTCTGGGGGCTTTCTTT; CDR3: CASSYSTSLGAFF
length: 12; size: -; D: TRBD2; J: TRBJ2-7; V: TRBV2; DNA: TGTGCCAGCAGACTAGCGGGAGATTGGCAGTACTTC; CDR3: CASRLAGDWQYF
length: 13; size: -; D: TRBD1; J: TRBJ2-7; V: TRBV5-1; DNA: TGCGCCAGCAGCACCGACAGGGCCCTCGAGCAGTACTTC; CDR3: CASSTDRALEQYF
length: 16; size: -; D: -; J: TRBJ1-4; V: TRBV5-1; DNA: TGCGCCAGCAGCTTTTTGGCGGCAGGTTCTAATGAAAAACTGTTTTTT; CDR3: CASSFLAAGSNEKLFF
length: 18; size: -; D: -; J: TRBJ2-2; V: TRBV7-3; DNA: TGTGCCAGCAGCCCGATGCCACAAGGCCCCTATTACACCGGGGAGCTGTTTTTT; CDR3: CASSPMPQGPYYTGELFF
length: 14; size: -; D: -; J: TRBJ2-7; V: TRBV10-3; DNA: TGTGCCATCAGCGCGGAGGAGGGAGTCAACGAGCAGTACTTC; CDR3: CAISAEEGVNEQYF
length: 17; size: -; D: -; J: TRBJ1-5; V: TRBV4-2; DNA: TGTGCCAGCAGCCAGAATGATCAGGGGTATAGCAATCAGCCCCAGCATTTT; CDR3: CASSQNDQGYSNQPQHF
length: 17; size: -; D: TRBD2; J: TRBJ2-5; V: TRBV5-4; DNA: TGTGCCAGCAGCCTATCCGGGACTAGCGGAGGAAGAGAGACCCAGTACTTC; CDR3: CASSLSGTSGGRETQYF
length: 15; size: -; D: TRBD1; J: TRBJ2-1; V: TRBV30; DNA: TGTGCCTGGAGTCCCGGGACAGGGAACTACAATGAGCAGTTCTTC; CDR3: CAWSPGTGNYNEQFF
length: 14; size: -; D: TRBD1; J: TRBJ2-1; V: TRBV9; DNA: TGTGCCAGCAGCATACGGACAGGCCGCGATGAGCAGTTCTTC; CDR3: CASSIRTGRDEQFF
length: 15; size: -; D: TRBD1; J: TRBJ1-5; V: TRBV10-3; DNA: TGTGCCGCGGGACAGTGGAGTACTAGCAATCAGCCCCAGCATTTT; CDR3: CAAGQWSTSNQPQHF
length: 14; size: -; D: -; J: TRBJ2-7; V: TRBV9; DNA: TGTGCCAGCAGCTTAGATGGGTTCTCCTACGAGCAGTACTTC; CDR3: CASSLDGFSYEQYF
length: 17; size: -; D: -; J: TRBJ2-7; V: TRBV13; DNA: TGTGCCAGCAGCACGCGGTCAGGCGGGGTTCGCGCTTACGAGCAGTACTTC; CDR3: CASSTRSGGVRAYEQYF
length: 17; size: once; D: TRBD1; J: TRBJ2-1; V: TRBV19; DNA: TGTGCCAGTAGGGGAATTGTTCGGGACAGGAGGTACAATGAGCAGTTCTTC; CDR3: CASRGIVRDRRYNEQFF
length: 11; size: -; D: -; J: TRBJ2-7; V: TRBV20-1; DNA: TGCAGTGCTAGACAGACCTACGAGCAGTACTTC; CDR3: CSARQTYEQYF
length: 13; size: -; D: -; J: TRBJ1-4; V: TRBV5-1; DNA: TGCGCCAGCAGCTTCGGGGGAGGCGAAAAACTGTTTTTT; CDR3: CASSFGGGEKLFF
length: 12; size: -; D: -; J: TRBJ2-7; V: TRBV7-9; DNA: TGTGCCAGCAGCCGCGACACCTACGAGCAGTACTTC; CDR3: CASSRDTYEQYF
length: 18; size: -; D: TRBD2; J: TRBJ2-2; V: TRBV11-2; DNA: TGTGCCAGCAGCCCCCAAGGACTAGCGGGGGGGCACACCGGGGAGCTGTTTTTT; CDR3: CASSPQGLAGGHTGELFF
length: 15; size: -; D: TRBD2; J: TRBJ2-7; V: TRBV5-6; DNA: TGTGCCAGCAGTCGCGGGACTAGCGGGGCCTACGAGCAGTACTTC; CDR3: CASSRGTSGAYEQYF
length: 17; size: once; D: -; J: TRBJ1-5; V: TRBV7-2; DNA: TGTGCCAGCAGCTTATCGCCGTACGGGCAACCAAATCAGCCCCAGCATTTT; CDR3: CASSLSPYGQPNQPQHF
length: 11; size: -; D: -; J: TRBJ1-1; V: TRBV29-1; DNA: TGCAGCGTTGTTTGGGGCAGGGCGGCTTTCTTT; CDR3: CSVVWGRAAFF
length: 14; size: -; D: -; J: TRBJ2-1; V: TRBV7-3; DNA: TGTGCCAGCAGCTCCAGGCTGGGGGACAATGAGCAGTTCTTC; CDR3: CASSSRLGDNEQFF
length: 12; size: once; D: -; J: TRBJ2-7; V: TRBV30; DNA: TGTGCCTGGAGTTTTAGGGTTGGCGAGCAGTACTTC; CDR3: CAWSFRVGEQYF
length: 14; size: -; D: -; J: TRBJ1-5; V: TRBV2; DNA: TGTGCCAGCCACCTGGGGGGGCGAAGTCAGCCCCAGCATTTT; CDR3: CASHLGGRSQPQHF
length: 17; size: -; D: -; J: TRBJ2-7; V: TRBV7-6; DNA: TGTGCCAGCAGCTCCGGTTCGGGCAACCGCCCTTCCTACGAGCAGTACTTC; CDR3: CASSSGSGNRPSYEQYF
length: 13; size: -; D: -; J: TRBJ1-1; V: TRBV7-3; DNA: TGTGCCAGCAGCAAAACACTGAACACTGAAGCTTTCTTT; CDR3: CASSKTLNTEAFF
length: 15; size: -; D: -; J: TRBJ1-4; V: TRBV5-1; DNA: TGCGCCAGCATGCCCTGGGGATCAACTAATGAAAAACTGTTTTTT; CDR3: CASMPWGSTNEKLFF
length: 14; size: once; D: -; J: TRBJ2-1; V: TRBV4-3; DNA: TGCGCCAGCAGCCCAGCCAAGTATGGGAATGAGCAGTTCTTC; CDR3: CASSPAKYGNEQFF
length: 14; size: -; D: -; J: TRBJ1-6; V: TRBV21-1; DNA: TGTGCCAGCAGGCCCGGGACAGGGAATTCACCCCTCCACTTT; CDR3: CASRPGTGNSPLHF
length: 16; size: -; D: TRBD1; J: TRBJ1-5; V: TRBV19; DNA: TGTGCCAGTAGTCTCTACTCAACAGGGGGCAATCAGCCCCAGCATTTT; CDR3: CASSLYSTGGNQPQHF